A single sample is the source of the 25 T cell receptor beta chains below, sequenced in a study of brain metastases from non-small cell lung cancer. TCRdb's table, derived via immunoSEQ multiplex PCR, lists solely in-frame clones and lacks some. This sample has roughly 4,700 clones, with approximately 83% found just once. The sample comprised primary lung tumor tissue. The origin of the receptors is a donor at least 40 years old with non-small cell lung cancer.

The chain uses TRBV20-1 and TRBJ1-1; D gene ambiguous. This CDR3 contains 11 residues. Germline V gene lookup returns CDR1 DFQATT and CDR2 SNEGSKA (reference sequence). V shed 5 bases and J shed 1 base, with 5 bases lying between them. The CDR3 coding sequence is TGCAGTGCTGGATCGAACACTGAAGCTTTCTTT. It encodes CSAGSNTEAFF.

This rearrangement joins TRBV16 to TRBJ2-3; D may match TRBD1 or TRBD2 (7 bases each). CDR1 and CDR2 (germline): KGHSY, FQNENV. The CDR3 runs to 16 residues. V lost 4 bases, J lost 1 base, and 15 bases lay in between. In DNA, the CDR3 is TGTGCCAGCAGCCCCCGGGGAGGGACAGGCACAGATACGCAGTATTTT. The encoded protein is CASSPRGGTGTDTQYF. Combining the CDR3 with reference TRBV16 and TRBJ2-3 gives the whole variable domain GEEVAQTPKHLVRGEGQKAKLYCAPIKGHSYVFWYQQVLKNEFKFLISFQNENVFDETGMPKERFSAKCLPNSPCSLEIQATKLEDSAVYFCASSPRGGTGTDTQYFGPGTRLTVL.

The chain links TRBV7-8 to TRBJ1-1; D call uncertain. CDR1 and CDR2 from the germline V gene are SGHVS and FQNEAQ. The V end was cut by 2 bases, the J end by 2 bases, with 9 bases between. This CDR3 spans 14 amino acids. The CDR3 loop is CASSLLTSNTEAFF. The CDR3 DNA reads as TGTGCCAGCAGCTTATTGACAAGTAACACTGAAGCTTTCTTT. Together with reference TRBV7-8 and TRBJ1-1, the CDR3 gives the full variable domain: GAGVSQSPRYKVAKRGQDVALRCDPISGHVSLFWYQQALGQGPEFLTYFQNEAQLDKSGLPSDRFFAERPEGSVSTLKIQRTQQEDSAVYLCASSLLTSNTEAFFGQGTRLTVV.

The CDR3 bases are TGTGCCAGCGGGGTGTTTTTGAACACCGGGGAGCTGTTTTTT. It specifies CASGVFLNTGELFF. The chain carries TRBV7-8 and TRBJ2-2; D remains unclear. V dropped 8 bases and J dropped 1 base, with 11 bases sitting between them. Germline V lookup: CDR1 SGHVS, CDR2 FQNEAQ. The CDR3 consists of 14 residues.

The chain uses TRBV12-3 or TRBV12-4 and TRBJ1-4; D remains unclear. This CDR3 has 13 residues. V lost 8 bases to trimming and J lost 5 bases, with 12 bases between them. CDR3 sequence reads: CASLRGGNEKLFF. As DNA, the CDR3 is TGTGCCAGCCTCAGAGGAGGGAATGAAAAACTGTTTTTT.

The chain employs TRBV28 and TRBJ2-1, with TRBD2 matching 11 bases. The ends lost 6 bases at V and 4 bases at J; junction bases unmatched: 2. The CDR3 is 14 amino acids. The germline gives CDR1 MDHEN, CDR2 SYDVKM. CDR3 DNA sequence: TGTGCCAGCAGAATAGCGGGGGGGTACAATGAGCAGTTCTTC. Its translation is CASRIAGGYNEQFF.

This clone was found once. The J gene is TRBJ1-4, the V gene TRBV19; D is uncertain. Germline V gene sequence: CDR1 LNHDA, CDR2 SQIVND (reference sequence). V lost 5 bases and J lost 11, with 12 bases in between. The CDR3 totals 12 residues. The DNA of the CDR3 is TGTGCCAGTAGTCGGACGATGCAGAAACTGTTTTTT. Translated, it gives CASSRTMQKLFF.

The chain's CDR3 is CASQKGTFVSGANVLTF. CDR3 DNA: TGTGCCAGTCAAAAGGGGACTTTTGTCTCTGGGGCCAACGTCCTGACTTTC. J is TRBJ2-6 and V is TRBV19, with D perhaps matching TRBD2 (6 bases). The CDR3 runs to 17 residues. Trimming left V 8 bases short and J 0 bases short, with 17 bases between. Germline-derived CDR1 and CDR2 are LNHDA and SQIVND (reference sequence).

The chain's CDR3 is CASSSRKGANTEAFF. CDR3 bases: TGTGCCAGCAGTTCAAGAAAGGGCGCGAACACTGAAGCTTTCTTT. The chain joins TRBV28 to TRBJ1-1, with D hard to call. V was pared by 4 bases and J by 1 base, with 13 bases between. Germline CDR1 reads MDHEN; CDR2 reads SYDVKM. This CDR3 contains 15 residues. Variable domain in full (rest from reference TRBV28 and TRBJ1-1): DVKVTQSSRYLVKRTGEKVFLECVQDMDHENMFWYRQDPGLGLRLIYFSYDVKMKEKGDIPEGYSVSREKKERFSLILESASTNQTSMYLCASSSRKGANTEAFFGQGTRLTVV.

The chain recombines TRBV14 with TRBJ1-5, with D maybe TRBD1 (5 bases). This CDR3 comprises 14 residues. Trimming cost V 4 bases and J 2 bases, with 9 bases left between them. CDR1 and CDR2 (germline): SGHDN, FVKESK. CDR3 loop: CASSRTRGNQPQHF. The DNA of the CDR3 is TGTGCCAGCAGCCGAACCAGGGGCAATCAGCCCCAGCATTTT.

The CDR3 DNA reads TGTGCCAGCAGCTTCGTAACAGGCCCCTACGAGCAGTACGTC. Translating it yields CASSFVTGPYEQYV. The chain uses TRBV5-6 and TRBJ2-7; D possibly corresponds to TRBD1 (5 bases). Trimming cost V 2 bases and J 2 bases, with 11 bases left between them. The CDR3 contains 14 residues. The germline gives CDR1 SGHDT, CDR2 YYEEEE.

The CDR3 DNA is TGTGCCAGCAGTTCATACGGGGGGCCCACAGATACGCAGTATTTT. This translates into CASSSYGGPTDTQYF. J is TRBJ2-3 and V is TRBV7-3; weak D call: TRBD2 (7 bases). The V gene's germline CDR1 is SGHTA and CDR2 FQGTGA. V lost 6 bases and J 2 bases, leaving 15 bases between the germline ends. This CDR3 comprises 15 residues.

The chain combines TRBV6-1 with TRBJ2-1, with TRBD2 identical over 9 bases. CDR1 and CDR2 from the germline V gene are MNHNS and SASEGT. The CDR3 loop spans 16 amino acids. Trimming cost V 4 bases and J 4 bases; bases outside gene matches: 8. The CDR3 sequence is CASSVRPSGEYNEQFF. DNA for the CDR3: TGTGCCAGCAGTGTGAGGCCTAGCGGGGAGTACAATGAGCAGTTCTTC.

The genes are TRBV9 and TRBJ2-5; 9 bases are shared with TRBD2. CDR3 size: 15 residues. J was trimmed by 5 bases and V by 7 bases; bases with no gene match: 12. Germline CDR1 SGDLS, CDR2 YYNGEE. The DNA of the CDR3 is TGTGCCAGCGGAGTTGGCGGGGGGGCGACGGAGACCCAGTACTTC. It codes for CASGVGGGATETQYF.

V is TRBV5-6 and J is TRBJ2-7, with D unresolved. Trimming left V 3 bases short and J 4 bases short, with 14 bases between. Germline-derived CDR1 and CDR2 are SGHDT and YYEEEE. The CDR3 is 14 amino acids. The DNA for the CDR3 is TGTGCCAGCAGCTATAAGCTATCCTCGTACGAGCAGTACGTC. Translating gives CASSYKLSSYEQYV.

CDR3 sequence: CASSYGQKNSPLHF. CDR3 in DNA: TGTGCCAGCAGTTACGGGCAGAAGAATTCACCCCTCCACTTT. This chain uses TRBV6-5 with TRBJ1-6; no clear D gene. This CDR3 has 14 residues. Germline V gives CDR1 MNHEY, CDR2 SVGAGI. V lost 2 bases and J 7 bases, leaving 9 bases between the germline ends.

The gene calls are TRBV28 and TRBJ2-3; maybe TRBD2 (7 bases). With 4 bases removed from V and 7 bases from J, the gap between germline ends came to 15 bases. CDR3 size: 14 residues. Germline V gives CDR1 MDHEN, CDR2 SYDVKM. CDR3 in DNA: TGTGCCAGCAGTTCGGCCGCGGGGGCACATACGCAGTATTTT. It is translated as CASSSAAGAHTQYF.

This clone was observed a few times. V gene TRBV5-5 combines with J gene TRBJ1-2; no definite D call. The CDR3 consists of 13 residues. Germline V CDR1 and CDR2: SGHKS, YYEKEE (reference sequence). The V and J ends lost 4 bases and 3 bases respectively, with 10 bases between them. CDR3 region: CASSTDGHYGYTF. DNA of the CDR3: TGTGCCAGCAGCACCGACGGTCACTATGGCTACACCTTC.

The rearrangement uses TRBV10-3 and TRBJ2-1; 9 bases agree with TRBD2. With 2 bases clipped from V and 7 bases from J, the junction kept 12 bases outside the gene matches. CDR1 and CDR2 (germline): ENHRY, SYGVKD. This CDR3 is 17 amino acids long. CDR3 sequence reads: CAISEATRGGADNEQFF. CDR3 bases: TGTGCCATCAGTGAGGCCACCCGCGGGGGGGCCGATAATGAGCAGTTCTTC.

This clone qualifies as large. This chain joins TRBV6-5 and TRBJ2-5, with D perhaps TRBD2 (6 bases). Germline V gene data show CDR1 as MNHEY and CDR2 as SVGAGI. This CDR3 is built from 15 residues. Trimming shortened V by 2 bases and J by 1 base, and 11 bases separated the two germline ends. CDR3 in DNA: TGTGCCAGCAGTTACCGGGACTGGAGCCAAGAGACCCAGTACTTC. The encoded protein is CASSYRDWSQETQYF.

This clone was seen once. The rearrangement links TRBV10-3 to TRBJ1-1, with D perhaps TRBD1 (5 bases). With 6 bases removed from V and 2 bases from J, the gap between germline ends came to 13 bases. Germline CDR1 and CDR2: ENHRY and SYGVKD. The CDR3 totals 14 residues. The CDR3 sequence is CAIRGDRGNTEAFF. The CDR3 nucleotides read TGTGCCATCAGAGGGGATCGGGGAAACACTGAAGCTTTCTTT.

CDR3: CASIRTGGAPGELFF. In DNA, the CDR3 is TGTGCCAGTATCCGGACAGGGGGCGCCCCCGGGGAGCTGTTTTTT. The chain carries TRBV19 and TRBJ2-2; TRBD1 matches at 11 bases. The CDR3 extends over 15 amino acids. Per germline, CDR1 LNHDA and CDR2 SQIVND (reference sequence). V trimming: 7 bases; J trimming: 6 bases; junction bases outside the gene matches: 7. Looking up the rest from reference TRBV19 and TRBJ2-2 gives the full variable domain: DGGITQSPKYLFRKEGQNVTLSCEQNLNHDAMYWYRQDPGQGLRLIYYSQIVNDFQKGDIAEGYSVSREKKESFPLTVTSAQKNPTAFYLCASIRTGGAPGELFFGEGSRLTVL.

The V call is TRBV30, the J call TRBJ1-5; the D gene is possibly TRBD1 (6 bases). Germline lookup yields CDR1 GTSNPN and CDR2 SVGIG (reference sequence). The CDR3 contains 14 residues. V was cut by 3 bases and J by 3 bases, with 12 bases left in between. The chain's CDR3 is CAWSQDSANQPQHF. CDR3 nucleotides: TGTGCCTGGAGCCAGGACAGTGCCAATCAGCCCCAGCATTTT.

The chain combines TRBV9 with TRBJ1-5; 9 bases line up with TRBD1. Germline V gene data show CDR1 as SGDLS and CDR2 as YYNGEE. V shed 2 bases, J shed 6 bases, and the junction held 6 bases outside the gene matches. The CDR3 sequence is 15 residues long. The CDR3 sequence is CASSVGTGRGQPQHF. CDR3 in DNA: TGTGCCAGCAGCGTCGGGACAGGGAGGGGTCAGCCCCAGCATTTT.

This clone was seen a few times. The J gene is TRBJ1-2, the V gene TRBV14; D may be TRBD1 (6 bases). With 5 bases removed from V and 4 bases from J, the gap between germline ends came to 11 bases. The CDR3 is 13 amino acids. The germline V gene encodes CDR1 SGHDN and CDR2 FVKESK. CDR3 residues: CASSIRGPYGYTF. The CDR3 DNA reads TGTGCCAGCAGCATCAGGGGTCCCTATGGCTACACCTTC. Full variable domain (missing parts from reference TRBV14 and TRBJ1-2): EAGVTQFPSHSVIEKGQTVTLRCDPISGHDNLYWYRRVMGKEIKFLLHFVKESKQDESGMPNNRFLAERTGGTYSTLKVQPAELEDSGVYFCASSIRGPYGYTFGSGTRLTVV.